This TCR beta chain originates from a study of response to subunit inactivated influenza vaccine. The V gene lost 4 bases and the J gene lost 3 bases, with 5 bases spanning the gap. Germline V gene data show CDR1 as SGHKS and CDR2 as YYEKEE (reference sequence). This CDR3 region has 11 residues. TCRdb fed the RT-PCR reads into MiXCR, producing one record per CDR3 protein. The sample yields about 800,000 distinct CDR3 sequences, less than 25% seen once. General study findings and limits: Each seasonal flu vaccination may recruit only limited new T cells, authors suggested.

This clonotype has just a few counts. Its target is not known. The specimen comprised PBMCs from blood, sampled 5 days after vaccination. This chain uses TRBV5-5 with TRBJ2-7; D call uncertain. The receptor comes from a man between 45 and 60 years old who received an inactivated influenza vaccine. The CDR3 here is CASSAFYEQYF. CDR3 sequence (DNA): TGTGCCAGCAGCGCATTCTACGAGCAGTACTTC.